The source of this T cell receptor (beta chain) is a study of CXCR3-negative and CXCR3-positive naive CD8 T cells (dated 2019 in TCRdb). Broadly, across the study: In total, roughly 150 million TRB reads were obtained, or roughly 1.5 +/- 0.3 million reads per library. Diversity and physicochemical repertoire analyses were performed on around 10 donors pooled from two independent experiments. For the TRBV-TRBJ cluster analysis, the naive subsets came from roughly 5 donors, while the memory cells came from 3 donors.

Points on this clonotype: Its antigen is not yet known.

What the research found in general, with its limitations: Naive CXCR3-negative and CXCR3-positive cells from the same donor showed similar TRBV-TRBJ usage, whereas memory cells showed distinct patterns. Freshly isolated PBMCs were used for most assays because CXCR3 expression went down partially after cryopreservation. Because surface CD5, which is linked to self-reactivity in mice, was comparable between the naive subsets, TCR interaction strength was also inferred from TRB CDR3 physicochemical properties. TRB CDR3s from CXCR3-positive naive cells showed higher hydrophobicity (lower Kidera factor 4), lower energy, and higher strength and volume indices than CXCR3-negative naive cells. Comparably high repertoire diversity was found in both naive subsets, whereas much lower repertoire diversity was found in memory CD8+ T cells.

Each CD8+ T cell subset was flow-sorted in triplicate, and around 320,000 cells per subset were placed directly into RLT lysis buffer. To exclude memory contaminants, naive CD8+ T cells were stringently defined as CD45RO-CCR7+CD27+CD95-. Peripheral blood mononuclear cells were isolated from buffy coats using standard density gradient centrifugation. A FACSAria III was used to flow-sort naive CXCR3-negative and CXCR3-positive CD8+ T cells. Total RNA was extracted from sorted cells using an RNeasy Mini Kit. The germline V gene encodes CDR1 SGHDN and CDR2 FVKESK. Including cysteine and phenylalanine, the CDR3 has 15 amino acids. Only the protein sequence is given. The listed sequencing device is NextSeq 550. The Human TCR Profiling Kit (MiLaboratory) was used to prepare UMI-labeled 5' RACE TRB cDNA libraries. cDNA synthesis used the entire amount of extracted RNA, and PCR amplification then used the entire amount of cDNA produced. Libraries were prepared in parallel with an identical number of PCR cycles. Processing in the source paper ran as follows. With a minimum of two reads required per UMI, MIGEC and MiXCR pulled out about 50,000 +/- 10,000 unique UMI-labeled TRB cDNA molecules from each library. Each library averaged roughly 40,000 +/- 10,000 functional in-frame TRB CDR3 nucleotide clonotypes without stop codons. After downsampling to 5000 UMI-labeled TRB molecules per sample, diversity metrics such as normalized Shannon-Wiener and Chao1 were calculated in VDJtools. VDJtools was used to calculate clonotype-size-weighted physicochemical properties of the central five CDR3 residues, namely interaction energy, strength, volume and Kidera factor 4. Once TCRdb had reprocessed the reads, it stored one entry per CDR3 protein sequence and supplied no DNA. TCRdb's processing, not the authors' own work, is the source of the V and J calls. This sample's table carries about 62,000 distinct CDR3 sequences. The ten largest clones add up to about 4.5% of the sample.

The chain was built from TRBV14 and TRBJ2-5. The clonotype originates from a human donor in good health. Some clones in this sample may be carry-over from other donors' samples. The specimen sequenced was naive CXCR3- CD8+ T cells from blood. The cell subset or site label for this specimen denotes: CD45RO-CCR7+CD27+CD95- naive CD8+ T cells lacking CXCR3 (TNR3-). The CDR3 corresponds to CASSLSGRNKETQYF.